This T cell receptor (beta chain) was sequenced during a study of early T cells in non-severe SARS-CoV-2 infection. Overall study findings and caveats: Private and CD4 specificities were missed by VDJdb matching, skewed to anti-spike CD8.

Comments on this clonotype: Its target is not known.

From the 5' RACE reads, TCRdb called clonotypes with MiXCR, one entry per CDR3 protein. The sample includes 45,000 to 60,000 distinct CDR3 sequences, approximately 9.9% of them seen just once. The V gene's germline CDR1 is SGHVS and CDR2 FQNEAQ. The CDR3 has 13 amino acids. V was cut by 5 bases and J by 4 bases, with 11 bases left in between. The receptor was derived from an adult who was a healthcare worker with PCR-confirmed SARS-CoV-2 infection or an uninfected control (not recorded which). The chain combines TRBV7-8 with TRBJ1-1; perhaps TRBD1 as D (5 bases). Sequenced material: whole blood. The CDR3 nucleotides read TGTGCCAGCAGCCCAGCAGGGCCCACTGAAGCTTTCTTT. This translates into CASSPAGPTEAFF.